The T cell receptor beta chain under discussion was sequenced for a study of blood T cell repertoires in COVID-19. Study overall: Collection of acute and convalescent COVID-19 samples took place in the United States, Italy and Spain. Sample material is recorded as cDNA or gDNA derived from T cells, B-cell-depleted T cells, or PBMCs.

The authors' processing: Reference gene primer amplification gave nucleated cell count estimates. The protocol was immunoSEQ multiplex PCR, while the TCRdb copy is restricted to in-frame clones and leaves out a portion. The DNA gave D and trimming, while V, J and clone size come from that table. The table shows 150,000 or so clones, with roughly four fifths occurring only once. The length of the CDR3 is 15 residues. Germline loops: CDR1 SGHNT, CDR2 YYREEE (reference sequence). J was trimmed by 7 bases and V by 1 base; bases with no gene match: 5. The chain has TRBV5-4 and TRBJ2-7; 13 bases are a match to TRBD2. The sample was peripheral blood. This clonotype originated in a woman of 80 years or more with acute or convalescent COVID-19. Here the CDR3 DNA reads TGTGCCAGCAGCTTGAAGACTAGCGGGGGGTGGGAGCAGTACTTC. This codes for CASSLKTSGGWEQYF.